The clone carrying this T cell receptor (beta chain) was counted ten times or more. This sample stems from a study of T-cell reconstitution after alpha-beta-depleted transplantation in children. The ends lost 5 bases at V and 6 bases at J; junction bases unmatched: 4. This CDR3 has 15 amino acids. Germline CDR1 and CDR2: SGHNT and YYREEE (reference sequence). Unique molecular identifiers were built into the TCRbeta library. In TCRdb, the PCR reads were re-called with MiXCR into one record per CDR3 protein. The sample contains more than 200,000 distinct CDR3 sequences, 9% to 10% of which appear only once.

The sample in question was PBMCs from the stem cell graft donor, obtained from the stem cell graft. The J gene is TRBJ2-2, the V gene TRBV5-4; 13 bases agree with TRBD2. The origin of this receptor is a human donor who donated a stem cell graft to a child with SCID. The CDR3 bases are TGTGCCAGCAGTTCGACTAGCGGGGGGTCCGGGGAGCTGTTTTTT. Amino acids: CASSSTSGGSGELFF.